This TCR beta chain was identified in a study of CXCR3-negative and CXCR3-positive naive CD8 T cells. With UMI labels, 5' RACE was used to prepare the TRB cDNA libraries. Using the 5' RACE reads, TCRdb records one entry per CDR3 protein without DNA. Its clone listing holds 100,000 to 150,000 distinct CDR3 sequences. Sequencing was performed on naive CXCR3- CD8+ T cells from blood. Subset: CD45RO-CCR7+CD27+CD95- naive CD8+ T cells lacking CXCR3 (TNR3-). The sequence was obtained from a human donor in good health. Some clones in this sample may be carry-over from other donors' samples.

CDR3 amino acids: CAGNKAGLRGDTQYF. V gene TRBV12-3 or TRBV12-4 combines with J gene TRBJ2-3; TCRdb's D gene call, TRBD2, goes unchecked for lack of DNA. The CDR3 covers 15 residues.